These T cell receptor beta chains were read from a single sample in a study of glioma-infiltrating T cells after dendritic cell vaccination. Repertoires were generated with immunoSEQ multiplex PCR, while TCRdb's copy carries only in-frame clones and drops some. The data hold 85,000 to 100,000 clones, with about 81% observed a single time. The sequencing here drew on blood, taken after dendritic cell vaccination. These receptor sequences come from a human donor with glioblastoma. The CDR3 runs from the conserved cysteine through the conserved F or W. Each record gives: clone size, V gene, D gene, J gene, CDR3 DNA, CDR3 protein. A D gene is named only where the DNA matches it firmly. Clone sizes are given selectively: once, few, many, or a class where the clone is expanded.

size: .; V: TRBV10-3; D: TRBD1; J: TRBJ1-5; DNA: TGTGCCACCGGACAGGGGGTTCAGCCCCAGCATTTT; CDR3: CATGQGVQPQHF
size: once; V: TRBV6-1; D: .; J: TRBJ1-2; DNA: TGTGCCAGCAGTACACGGGACACGCATGGCTACACCTTC; CDR3: CASSTRDTHGYTF
size: .; V: TRBV6-1; D: TRBD1; J: TRBJ2-5; DNA: TGTGCCAGCAGTGAACGGGTTTGGACAGGGGATGGGGAGACCCAGTACTTC; CDR3: CASSERVWTGDGETQYF
size: once; V: TRBV27; D: TRBD1; J: TRBJ1-5; DNA: TGTGCCAGCAGATTACCGGGACAGGGTTTAATAGCCAATCAGCCCCAGCATTTT; CDR3: CASRLPGQGLIANQPQHF
size: .; V: TRBV5-1; D: TRBD1; J: TRBJ1-4; DNA: TGCGCCAGCAGCTTGACAGGGGGTGATGGAAATGAAAAACTGTTTTTT; CDR3: CASSLTGGDGNEKLFF
size: .; V: TRBV9; D: .; J: TRBJ2-6; DNA: TGTGCCAGCAGCCCTCACGGGTCAATCACCTCCAACGTCCTGACTTTC; CDR3: CASSPHGSITSNVLTF
size: .; V: TRBV9; D: TRBD1; J: TRBJ1-2; DNA: TGTGCCAGCAGCGTAGGGGGGACAGGGTCCCATGGGGGCTACACCTTC; CDR3: CASSVGGTGSHGGYTF
size: .; V: TRBV7-8; D: .; J: TRBJ1-3; DNA: TGTGCCAGCAGCTTGGGGTGGAGGGGAAACACCATATATTTT; CDR3: CASSLGWRGNTIYF
size: .; V: TRBV7-9; D: TRBD2; J: TRBJ2-5; DNA: TGTGCCAGCAGCCCTTTAGCGGGGGGCGAGGGGACCCAGTACTTC; CDR3: CASSPLAGGEGTQYF
size: .; V: TRBV5-1; D: TRBD1; J: TRBJ1-4; DNA: TGCGCCAGCGCAATGAGACAGGGGGCAGCGGATGAAAAACTGTTTTTT; CDR3: CASAMRQGAADEKLFF
size: .; V: TRBV5-1; D: .; J: TRBJ2-1; DNA: TGCGCCAGCAGCTTGGAGGCAGGGCCCTACAATGAGCAGTTCTTC; CDR3: CASSLEAGPYNEQFF
size: .; V: TRBV9; D: TRBD2; J: TRBJ2-1; DNA: TGTGCCAGCAGCGCGTTAGCGGGAGTTAATGAGCAGTTCTTC; CDR3: CASSALAGVNEQFF
size: .; V: TRBV6-6; D: TRBD1; J: TRBJ1-1; DNA: TGTGCCAGTCGGGACAGGGGGCGAAACACTGAAGCTTTCTTT; CDR3: CASRDRGRNTEAFF
size: .; V: TRBV5-6; D: .; J: TRBJ1-3; DNA: TGTGCCAGCAGCCTTAGAGATGGACAGACCCGATATTTT; CDR3: CASSLRDGQTRYF
size: few; V: TRBV4-2; D: TRBD2; J: TRBJ2-1; DNA: TGTGCCAGCAGCCAAGATGGGACTAGAAGGCGGGGGGCGCAGTTCTTC; CDR3: CASSQDGTRRRGAQFF
size: .; V: TRBV7-2; D: .; J: TRBJ1-2; DNA: TGTGCCAGCAGCCCGTGGGTGGGGGGTAACTATGGCTACACCTTC; CDR3: CASSPWVGGNYGYTF
size: .; V: TRBV5-1; D: .; J: TRBJ2-2; DNA: TGCGCCAGCAGCTTGATGAGAGGTGCGAACACCGGGGAGCTGTTTTTT; CDR3: CASSLMRGANTGELFF
size: .; V: TRBV5-1; D: .; J: TRBJ2-7; DNA: TGCGCCAGCAGCTTGGATCAGGGGTATCAGTACTTC; CDR3: CASSLDQGYQYF
size: .; V: TRBV18; D: TRBD2; J: TRBJ2-1; DNA: TGTGCCAGCTCTCCCCAAACTAGCGGGGGGTACAATGAGCAGTTCTTC; CDR3: CASSPQTSGGYNEQFF
size: .; V: TRBV5-1; D: TRBD1; J: TRBJ1-1; DNA: TGCGCCAGCAGCGCAGACAGGGGAGGCACTGAAGCTTTCTTT; CDR3: CASSADRGGTEAFF
size: .; V: TRBV4-2; D: .; J: TRBJ1-3; DNA: TGTGCCAGCAGCCAAGATATCTTCTCTGGAAACACCATATATTTT; CDR3: CASSQDIFSGNTIYF
size: .; V: TRBV5-6; D: TRBD1; J: TRBJ2-2; DNA: TGTGCCAGCAGCTTGGGGACAGGGGCTACCGGGGAGCTGTTTTTT; CDR3: CASSLGTGATGELFF
size: .; V: TRBV7-9; D: .; J: TRBJ2-5; DNA: TGTGCCAGCAGCCCCCGAGGGAGAGCTTTGGTTAGGAGGGAGACCCAGTACTTC; CDR3: CASSPRGRALVRRETQYF
size: few; V: TRBV5-4; D: TRBD1; J: TRBJ1-3; DNA: TGTGCCAGCAGCCCGACAGGGTTCCCGGGAAACACCATATATTTT; CDR3: CASSPTGFPGNTIYF
size: .; V: TRBV27; D: .; J: TRBJ2-5; DNA: TGTGCCAGCAGTCTCGCCTTCGGGCGGGTCGAGACCCAGTACTTC; CDR3: CASSLAFGRVETQYF
size: .; V: TRBV7-2; D: .; J: TRBJ1-2; DNA: TGTGCCAGCAGCTTGGCGGGTAAGGATGGCTACACCTTC; CDR3: CASSLAGKDGYTF
size: .; V: TRBV5-4; D: TRBD1; J: TRBJ2-7; DNA: TGTGCCAGCAGCATAGTACGACAGGGGGGTGAGCAGTACTTC; CDR3: CASSIVRQGGEQYF
size: few; V: TRBV7-3; D: TRBD2; J: TRBJ2-3; DNA: TGTGCCAGCAGCCCCTCCGGGACTAGCGGGAGATGGTCGATCACAGATACGCAGTATTTT; CDR3: CASSPSGTSGRWSITDTQYF
size: many; V: TRBV18; D: .; J: TRBJ1-4; DNA: TGTGCCAGCTCGCTAGGGGCGGAACTGTTTTTT; CDR3: CASSLGAELFF
size: .; V: TRBV6-1; D: .; J: TRBJ1-5; DNA: TGTGCCAGCAAACAGGAAGTAGGGGCTCAGCCCCAGCATTTT; CDR3: CASKQEVGAQPQHF